This passage covers 8 T cell receptor beta chains from one sample sequenced in a study of control samples from healthy donors and cancer patients. The method was immunoSEQ multiplex PCR; TCRdb's version includes in-frame clones alone and lacks a portion of them. The data hold around 130,000 clones, with about nine tenths observed a single time. The sample consisted of PBMCs. Every receptor here comes from a man aged 50-60 years with head and neck cancer.

The chain couples TRBV2 to TRBJ1-1; D gene uncertain. Trimming removed 4 bases at V and 2 bases at J, with 11 bases between. The CDR3 extends over 14 amino acids. CDR1 is SNHLY, CDR2 FYNNEI, per germline. The CDR3, as DNA: TGTGCCAGCAGTGGTTGGGAACTTAACACTGAAGCTTTCTTT. It yields the protein CASSGWELNTEAFF. The full variable domain, completed using reference TRBV2 and TRBJ1-1, is EPEVTQTPSHQVTQMGQEVILRCVPISNHLYFYWYRQILGQKVEFLVSFYNNEISEKSEIFDDQFSVERPDGSNFTLKIRSTKLEDSAMYFCASSGWELNTEAFFGQGTRLTVV.

This sequence joins TRBV7-9 and TRBJ1-1; perhaps TRBD1 as D (5 bases). Trimming removed 4 bases from V and 5 bases from J, with 17 bases in between. CDR3 length equals 15 residues. CDR1 SEHNR and CDR2 FQNEAQ come from the germline V gene (reference sequence). CDR3 sequence: CASSSLHLGGTEAFF. The CDR3 bases are TGTGCCAGCAGCTCCCTCCACCTTGGGGGGACTGAAGCTTTCTTT.

The table lists this clone with a count of one. This chain connects TRBV10-2 to TRBJ2-3; unclear D gene. Germline V gene sequence: CDR1 WSHSY, CDR2 SAAADI. Between the trimmed V and J ends, which lost 7 bases and 8 bases, there was a span of 16 bases. The CDR3 is made up of 13 amino acids. The CDR3 reads CASIISAPGTQYF. CDR3 bases: TGCGCCAGCATTATCTCGGCCCCCGGTACGCAGTATTTT.

The CDR3 DNA sequence: TGCAGCGGGGGGCTTGCTTTCTTT. This encodes CSGGLAFF. V and J are TRBV29-1 and TRBJ1-1, with a possible D match to TRBD1 (6 bases). Germline loops: CDR1 SQVTM, CDR2 ANQGSEA. This CDR3 spans 8 amino acids. V dropped 7 bases and J dropped 11 bases, with 8 bases sitting between them.

This clone has only a few counts. The chain recombines TRBV28 with TRBJ2-7, with TRBD1 as a possible D gene (6 bases). The ends were cut back, 4 bases at V and 0 bases at J, with 22 bases in the middle. This CDR3 contains 18 residues. CDR1 is MDHEN and CDR2 is SYDVKM in the germline V gene. CDR3 region: CASSSLLRTVQSSYEQYF. The DNA for the CDR3 is TGTGCCAGCAGTTCCCTTCTACGGACAGTCCAAAGCTCCTACGAGCAGTACTTC.

The chain recombines TRBV3-1 (or the pseudogene TRBV3-2) with TRBJ2-5; D possibly matches TRBD1 or TRBD2 (5 bases each). Looked up from germline, CDR1 is LGHDT and CDR2 is YNNKEL (reference sequence). V was cut by 6 bases and J by 5 bases, with 19 bases left in between. This CDR3 is 15 amino acids long. The CDR3 spells CASSLRTTGRETQYF. The DNA for the CDR3 is TGTGCCAGCAGTCTCCGAACTACGGGACGGGAGACCCAGTACTTC.

This chain joins TRBV7-3 and TRBJ1-6, with D maybe TRBD1 (5 bases). The V end lost 3 bases, the J end lost 8 bases, and 8 bases lay between the germline ends. The CDR3 contains 13 residues. Germline CDR1 is SGHTA and CDR2 is FQGTGA. The CDR3 spells CASSFDSDSPLHF. CDR3 bases: TGTGCCAGCAGCTTTGACAGCGATTCACCCCTCCACTTT.

V and J are TRBV7-9 and TRBJ2-7, with TRBD1 identical over 8 bases. V trimming: 5 bases; J trimming: 3 bases; junction bases outside the gene matches: 12. Looked up from germline, CDR1 is SEHNR and CDR2 is FQNEAQ (reference sequence). CDR3 length: 16 amino acids. The CDR3 sequence: CASSPEGGTGNYEQYF. The CDR3 region has the DNA TGTGCCAGCAGCCCGGAGGGTGGGACAGGCAACTACGAGCAGTACTTC.